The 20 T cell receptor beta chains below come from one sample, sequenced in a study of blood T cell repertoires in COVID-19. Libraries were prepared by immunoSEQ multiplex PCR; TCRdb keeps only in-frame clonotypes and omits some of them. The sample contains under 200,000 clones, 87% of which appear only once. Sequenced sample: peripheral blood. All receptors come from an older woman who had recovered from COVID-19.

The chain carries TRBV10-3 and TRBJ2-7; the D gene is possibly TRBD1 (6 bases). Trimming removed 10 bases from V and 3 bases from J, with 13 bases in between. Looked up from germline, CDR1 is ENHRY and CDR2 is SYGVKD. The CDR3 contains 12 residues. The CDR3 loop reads CASRTESYEQYF. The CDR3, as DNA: TGTGCCAGCAGGACAGAAAGCTACGAGCAGTACTTC.

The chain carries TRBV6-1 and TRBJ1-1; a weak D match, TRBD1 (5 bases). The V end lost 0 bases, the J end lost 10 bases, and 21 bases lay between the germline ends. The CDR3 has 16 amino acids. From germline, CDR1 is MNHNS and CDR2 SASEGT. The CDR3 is CASSEALDRRRGRAFF. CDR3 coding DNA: TGTGCCAGCAGTGAAGCGTTGGATCGGAGGAGGGGCCGAGCTTTCTTT.

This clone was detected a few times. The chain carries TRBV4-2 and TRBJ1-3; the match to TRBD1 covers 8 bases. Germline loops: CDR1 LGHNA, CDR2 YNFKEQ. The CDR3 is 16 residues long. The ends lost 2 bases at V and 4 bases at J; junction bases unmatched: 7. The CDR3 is CASSQRDRGEGNTIYF. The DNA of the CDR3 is TGTGCCAGCAGCCAACGTGACAGGGGAGAAGGAAACACCATATATTTT.

CDR3 region: CASSFWDRGLNYGTQYF. CDR3 DNA: TGTGCCAGCAGCTTCTGGGACAGGGGGTTAAATTACGGGACCCAGTACTTC. The chain joins TRBV7-2 to TRBJ2-5, with 11 bases lining up with TRBD1. Germline CDR1 and CDR2: SGHTA and FQGNSA. The CDR3 spans 17 residues. V dropped 3 bases and J dropped 7; count of bases not matched to a gene: 13.

The CDR3 DNA is TGTGCCAGCAGTTTATGGCAGGGAAGTCAGCCCCAGCATTTT. It is translated as CASSLWQGSQPQHF. The chain carries TRBV28 and TRBJ1-5, with a possible D match to TRBD1 (5 bases). Between the trimmed V and J ends, which lost 0 bases and 6 bases, there was a span of 9 bases. Germline values: CDR1 MDHEN, CDR2 SYDVKM. The CDR3 is 14 residues long.

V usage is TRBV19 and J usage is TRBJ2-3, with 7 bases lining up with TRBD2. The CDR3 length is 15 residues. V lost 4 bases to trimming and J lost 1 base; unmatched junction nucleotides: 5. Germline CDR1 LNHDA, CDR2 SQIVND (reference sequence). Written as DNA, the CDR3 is TGTGCCAGTAGTACGAGACTAGCAGGCACAGATACGCAGTATTTT. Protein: CASSTRLAGTDTQYF.

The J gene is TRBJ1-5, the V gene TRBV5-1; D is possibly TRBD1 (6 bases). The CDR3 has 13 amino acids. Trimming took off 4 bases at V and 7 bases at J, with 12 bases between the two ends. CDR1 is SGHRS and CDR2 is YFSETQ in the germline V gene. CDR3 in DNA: TGCGCCAGCAGCACCGGACAGACGCAGCCCCAGCATTTT. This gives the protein CASSTGQTQPQHF. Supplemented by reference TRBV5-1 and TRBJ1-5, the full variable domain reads KAGVTQTPRYLIKTRGQQVTLSCSPISGHRSVSWYQQTPGQGLQFLFEYFSETQRNKGNFPGRFSGRQFSNSRSEMNVSTLELGDSALYLCASSTGQTQPQHFGDGTRLSIL.

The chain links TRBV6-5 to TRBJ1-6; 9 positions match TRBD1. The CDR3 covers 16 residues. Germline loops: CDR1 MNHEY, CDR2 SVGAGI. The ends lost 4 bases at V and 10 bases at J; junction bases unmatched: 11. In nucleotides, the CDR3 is TGTGCCAGCAGTTTAACGCCGGGACAGGGACTGTCACCCCTCCACTTT. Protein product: CASSLTPGQGLSPLHF.

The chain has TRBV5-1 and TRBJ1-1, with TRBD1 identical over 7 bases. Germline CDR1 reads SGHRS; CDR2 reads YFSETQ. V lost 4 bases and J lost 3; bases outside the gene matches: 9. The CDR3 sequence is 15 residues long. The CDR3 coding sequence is TGCGCCAGCAGCACAAGAGGGACAGAGGACACTGAAGCTTTCTTT. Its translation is CASSTRGTEDTEAFF.

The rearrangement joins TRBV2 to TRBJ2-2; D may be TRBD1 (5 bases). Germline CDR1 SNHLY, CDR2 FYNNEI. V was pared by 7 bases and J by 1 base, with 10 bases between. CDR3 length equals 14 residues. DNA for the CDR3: TGTGCCAGCAAGGGGCAGCTGAACACCGGGGAGCTGTTTTTT. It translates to CASKGQLNTGELFF.

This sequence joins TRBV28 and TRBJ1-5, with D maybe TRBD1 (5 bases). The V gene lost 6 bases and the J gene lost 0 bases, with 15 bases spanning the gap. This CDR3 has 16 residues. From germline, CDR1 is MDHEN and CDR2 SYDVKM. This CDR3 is CASSPGQGGSNQPQHF. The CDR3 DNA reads TGTGCCAGCAGCCCCGGGCAGGGCGGTAGCAATCAGCCCCAGCATTTT. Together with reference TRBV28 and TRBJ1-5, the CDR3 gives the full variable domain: DVKVTQSSRYLVKRTGEKVFLECVQDMDHENMFWYRQDPGLGLRLIYFSYDVKMKEKGDIPEGYSVSREKKERFSLILESASTNQTSMYLCASSPGQGGSNQPQHFGDGTRLSIL.

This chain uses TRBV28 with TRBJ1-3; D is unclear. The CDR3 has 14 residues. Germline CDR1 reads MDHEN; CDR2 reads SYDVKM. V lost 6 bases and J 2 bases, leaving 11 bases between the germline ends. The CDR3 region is CASSLMQTGNTIYF. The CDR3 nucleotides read TGTGCCAGCAGCCTGATGCAGACTGGAAACACCATATATTTT.

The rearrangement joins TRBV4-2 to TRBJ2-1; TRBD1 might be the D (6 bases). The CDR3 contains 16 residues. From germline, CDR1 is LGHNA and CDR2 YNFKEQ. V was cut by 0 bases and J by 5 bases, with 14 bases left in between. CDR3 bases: TGTGCCAGCAGCCAAGATTGGGGACAAGTCAACAATGAGCAGTTCTTC. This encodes CASSQDWGQVNNEQFF.

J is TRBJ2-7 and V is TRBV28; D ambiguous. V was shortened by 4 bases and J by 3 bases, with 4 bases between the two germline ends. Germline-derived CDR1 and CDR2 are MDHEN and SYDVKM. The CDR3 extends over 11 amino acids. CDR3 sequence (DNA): TGTGCCAGCAGTTACTTCTACGAGCAGTACTTC. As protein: CASSYFYEQYF.

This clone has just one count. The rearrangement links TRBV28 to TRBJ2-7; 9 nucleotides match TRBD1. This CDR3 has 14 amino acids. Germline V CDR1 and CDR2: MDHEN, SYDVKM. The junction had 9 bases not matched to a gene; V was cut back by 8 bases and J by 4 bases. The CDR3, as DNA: TGTGCCAGCGAATACAGGGGGCGTATTTACGAGCAGTACTTC. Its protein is CASEYRGRIYEQYF.

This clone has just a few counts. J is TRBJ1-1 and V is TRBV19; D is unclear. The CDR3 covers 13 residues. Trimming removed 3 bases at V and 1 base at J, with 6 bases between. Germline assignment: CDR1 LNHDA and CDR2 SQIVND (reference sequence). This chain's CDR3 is CASSMYGNTEAFF. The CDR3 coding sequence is TGTGCCAGTAGTATGTACGGGAACACTGAAGCTTTCTTT.

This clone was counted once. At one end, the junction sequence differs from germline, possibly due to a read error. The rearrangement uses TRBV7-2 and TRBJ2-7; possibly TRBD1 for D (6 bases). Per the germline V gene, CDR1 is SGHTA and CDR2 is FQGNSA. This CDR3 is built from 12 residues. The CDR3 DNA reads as TGTGCCAGCAGCTCGTTGACAGGAGTGGTCCGCTTC. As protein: CASSSLTGVVRF.

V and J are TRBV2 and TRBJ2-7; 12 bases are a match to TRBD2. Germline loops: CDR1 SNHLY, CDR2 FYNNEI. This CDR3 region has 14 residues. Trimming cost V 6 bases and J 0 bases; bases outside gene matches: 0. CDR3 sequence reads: CASRTSGGSYEQYF. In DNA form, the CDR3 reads TGTGCCAGCAGGACTAGCGGGGGCTCCTACGAGCAGTACTTC.

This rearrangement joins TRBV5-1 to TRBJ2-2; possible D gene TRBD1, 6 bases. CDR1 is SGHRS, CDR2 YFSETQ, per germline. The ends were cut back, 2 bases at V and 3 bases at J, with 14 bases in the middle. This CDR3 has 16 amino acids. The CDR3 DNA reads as TGCGCCAGCAGCTTAATGACAGGCATATACACCGGGGAGCTGTTTTTT. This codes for CASSLMTGIYTGELFF.

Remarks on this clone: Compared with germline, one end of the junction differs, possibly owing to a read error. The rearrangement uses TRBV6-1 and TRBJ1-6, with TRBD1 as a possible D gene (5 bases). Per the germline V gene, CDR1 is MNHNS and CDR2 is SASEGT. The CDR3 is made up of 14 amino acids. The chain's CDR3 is CASREDSYNSPLHF. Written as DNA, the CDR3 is TGTGCCAGCAGAGAAGACAGTTATAATTCACCCCTCCACTTT.